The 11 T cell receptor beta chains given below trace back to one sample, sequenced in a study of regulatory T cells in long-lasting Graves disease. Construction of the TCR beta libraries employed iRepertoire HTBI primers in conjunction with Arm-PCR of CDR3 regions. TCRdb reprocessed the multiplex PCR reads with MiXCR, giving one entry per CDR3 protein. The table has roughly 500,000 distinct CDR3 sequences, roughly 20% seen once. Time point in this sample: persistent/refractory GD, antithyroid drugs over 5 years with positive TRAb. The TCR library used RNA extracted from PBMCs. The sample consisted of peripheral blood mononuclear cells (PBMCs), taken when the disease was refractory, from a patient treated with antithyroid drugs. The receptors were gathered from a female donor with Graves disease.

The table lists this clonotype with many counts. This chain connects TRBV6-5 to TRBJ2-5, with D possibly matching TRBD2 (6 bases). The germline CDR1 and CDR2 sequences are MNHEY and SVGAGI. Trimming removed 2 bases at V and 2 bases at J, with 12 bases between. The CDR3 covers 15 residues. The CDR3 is CASSYVTAGQETQYF. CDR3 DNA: TGTGCCAGCAGTTACGTAACCGCGGGACAAGAGACCCAGTACTTC.

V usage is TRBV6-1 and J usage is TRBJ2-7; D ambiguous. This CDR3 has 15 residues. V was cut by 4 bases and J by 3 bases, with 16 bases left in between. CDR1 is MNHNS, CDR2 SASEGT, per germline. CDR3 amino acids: CASSADLTPYYEQYF. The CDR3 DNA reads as TGTGCCAGCAGTGCCGACCTGACTCCTTACTACGAGCAGTACTTC.

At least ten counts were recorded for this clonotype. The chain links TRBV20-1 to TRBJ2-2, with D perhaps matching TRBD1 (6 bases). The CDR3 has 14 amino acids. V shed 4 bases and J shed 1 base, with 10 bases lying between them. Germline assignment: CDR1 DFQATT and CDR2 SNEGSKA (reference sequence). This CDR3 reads CSAIPGQNTGELFF. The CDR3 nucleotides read TGCAGTGCTATACCGGGACAGAACACCGGGGAGCTGTTTTTT.

The CDR3, as DNA: TGTGCCTGGAGTGGTGGGACAGGGGGCGCATATTCACCCCTCCACTTT. Its translation is CAWSGGTGGAYSPLHF. The chain couples TRBV30 to TRBJ1-6; 12 bases line up with TRBD1. Germline CDR1 reads GTSNPN; CDR2 reads SVGIG (reference sequence). The V segment lost 1 base and the J segment 8 bases; nucleotides outside the gene matches: 6. The CDR3 is 16 amino acids. Filled out from reference TRBV30 and TRBJ1-6, the complete variable domain reads SQTIHQWPATLVQPVGSPLSLECTVEGTSNPNLYWYRQAAGRGLQLLFYSVGIGQISSEVPQNLSASRPQDRQFILSSKKLLLSDSGFYLCAWSGGTGGAYSPLHFGNGTRLTVT.

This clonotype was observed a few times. The CDR3: CASKQGLRSIAGELFF. In nucleotides, the CDR3 is TGTGCCAGCAAGCAAGGCCTTCGGAGTATCGCCGGGGAGCTGTTTTTT. The chain recombines TRBV6-1 with TRBJ2-2, with D uncertain. V was trimmed by 7 bases and J by 6 bases, leaving 21 bases between them. CDR1 and CDR2 (germline): MNHNS, SASEGT. The length of the CDR3 is 16 residues.

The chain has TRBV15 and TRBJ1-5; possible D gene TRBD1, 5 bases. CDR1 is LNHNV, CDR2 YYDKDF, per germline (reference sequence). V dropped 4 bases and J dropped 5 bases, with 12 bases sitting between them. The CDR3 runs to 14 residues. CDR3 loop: CATSIRGPYQPQHF. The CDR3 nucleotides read TGTGCCACCAGCATTAGGGGACCATATCAGCCCCAGCATTTT.

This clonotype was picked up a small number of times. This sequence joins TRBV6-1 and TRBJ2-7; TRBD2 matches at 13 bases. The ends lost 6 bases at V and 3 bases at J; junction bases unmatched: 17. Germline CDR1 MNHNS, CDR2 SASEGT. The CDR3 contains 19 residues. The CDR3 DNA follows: TGTGCCAGCAGAGGGAGGGGGCGCGGACTAGCGGGAGACCTCTACGAGCAGTACTTC. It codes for CASRGRGRGLAGDLYEQYF.

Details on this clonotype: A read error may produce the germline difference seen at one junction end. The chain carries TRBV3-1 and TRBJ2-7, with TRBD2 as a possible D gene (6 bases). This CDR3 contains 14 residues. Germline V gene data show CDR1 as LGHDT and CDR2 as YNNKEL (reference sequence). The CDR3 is CAGSLGTESYEQYF. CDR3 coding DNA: TGTGCCGGCAGCCTCGGGACTGAGAGTTACGAGCAGTACTTC.

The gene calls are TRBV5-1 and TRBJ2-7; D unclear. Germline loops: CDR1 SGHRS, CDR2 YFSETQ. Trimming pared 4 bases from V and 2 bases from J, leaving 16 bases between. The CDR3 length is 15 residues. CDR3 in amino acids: CASSQATGLAYEQYF. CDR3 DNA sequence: TGCGCCAGCAGCCAGGCGACCGGGTTAGCCTACGAGCAGTACTTC.

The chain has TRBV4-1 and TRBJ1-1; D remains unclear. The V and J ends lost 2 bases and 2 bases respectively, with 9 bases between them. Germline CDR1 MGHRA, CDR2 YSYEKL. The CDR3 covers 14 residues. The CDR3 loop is CASSQPLANTEAFF. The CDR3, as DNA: TGCGCCAGCAGCCAACCTCTCGCCAACACTGAAGCTTTCTTT.

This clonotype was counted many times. CDR3 sequence reads: CASSLLAGGTDLEQYF. The DNA for the CDR3 is TGTGCCAGCAGTCTCTTAGCGGGAGGGACAGACCTCGAGCAGTACTTC. The rearrangement uses TRBV28 and TRBJ2-7; 11 nucleotides line up with TRBD2. Germline CDR1 is MDHEN and CDR2 is SYDVKM. The V segment lost 5 bases and the J segment 6 bases; nucleotides outside the gene matches: 12. The CDR3 is 16 residues long.